The source of this T cell receptor beta chain is a study of T cell repertoires in cytomegalovirus infection. About the study: TCR beta signatures that were public indicated CMV infection and matching HLA type. The study's findings and limits: Within the response measured ex vivo, HLA-C-restricted CMV-specific TCR beta clonotypes were dominant. Carriers of CMV and the relevant HLA type were discriminated by public TCR beta frequency.

There are many counts of this clonotype. Its target is not known. Each CDR3 protein is one row after TCRdb ran MiXCR on the reads. Among roughly 280,000 distinct CDR3 sequences listed, roughly 15% were seen once. The CDR3 runs 14 residues. Germline CDR1 SEHNR, CDR2 FQNEAQ (reference sequence). V was clipped by 5 bases and J by 5 bases, with 16 bases between them. Specimen: PBMCs. The rearrangement links TRBV7-9 to TRBJ2-7; no clear D. This receptor was identified in a human donor in good health (CMV status not recorded). Some clones in this sample may be carry-over from other donors' samples. CDR3 residues: CASSAVSASDEQYF. CDR3 coding DNA: TGTGCCAGCAGCGCGGTAAGCGCGTCGGACGAGCAGTACTTC.